This entry lists 24 T cell receptor beta chains sequenced from one sample in a study of T cells in Graves' hyperthyroidism and ophthalmopathy. RNA transcripts were the template for amplifying TCR beta CDR3 regions. The TCR CDR3 was amplified in a first-round RT-PCR using the HTBI primer set. TCRdb analysed the multiplex PCR reads with MiXCR anew, one entry per CDR3 protein. The sample records roughly 500,000 distinct CDR3 sequences, 46% being singletons. The sequencing input was peripheral blood or thyroid tissue (not recorded which). Source of these receptors: an adult woman with Graves' disease, either hyperthyroidism or ophthalmopathy (not recorded which).

This clonotype was recorded at least ten times. The V call is TRBV10-3, the J call TRBJ2-7; the D gene is possibly TRBD2 (6 bases). The germline CDR1 and CDR2 sequences are ENHRY and SYGVKD. V lost 0 bases, J lost 3 bases, and 9 bases lay in between. The CDR3 is made up of 14 amino acids. CDR3 residues: CAISESGLNYEQYF. CDR3 DNA: TGTGCCATCAGTGAGTCAGGACTAAACTACGAGCAGTACTTC.

V is TRBV29-1 and J is TRBJ2-5; 8 nucleotides agree with TRBD2. The CDR3 spans 16 residues. With 4 bases clipped from V and 2 bases from J, the junction kept 12 bases outside the gene matches. Germline loops: CDR1 SQVTM, CDR2 ANQGSEA. This CDR3 reads CSVAGGKQALQETQYF. DNA for the CDR3: TGCAGCGTTGCGGGGGGGAAACAGGCCCTTCAAGAGACCCAGTACTTC. The full variable domain, its missing parts supplied by reference TRBV29-1 and TRBJ2-5, is SAVISQKPSRDICQRGTSLTIQCQVDSQVTMMFWYRQQPGQSLTLIATANQGSEATYESGFVIDKFPISRPNLTFSTLTVSNMSPEDSSIYLCSVAGGKQALQETQYFGPGTRLLVL.

This clonotype has at least ten counts. The V and J genes are TRBV12-5 and TRBJ1-1, with D tentatively TRBD1 (5 bases). Germline V gene lookup returns CDR1 LGHNT and CDR2 FRNRAP. The CDR3 is made up of 13 amino acids. V was clipped by 7 bases and J by 10 bases, with 19 bases between them. In nucleotides, the CDR3 is TGTGCTAGTGCCCCCCAGGGCAGCTCGACAGCTTTCTTT. It is translated as CASAPQGSSTAFF.

This clonotype showed up just once. The genes are TRBV6-2 or TRBV6-3 and TRBJ2-5; TRBD2 aligns across 9 bases. CDR3 size: 14 residues. Per the germline V gene, CDR1 is MNHEY and CDR2 is SVGEGT. The V gene end was trimmed by 7 bases and the J gene end by 5 bases; junction bases not matched to a gene: 8. CDR3 loop: CASIRTSVQETQYF. The CDR3 region has the DNA TGTGCCAGCATCCGGACTAGCGTTCAGGAGACCCAGTACTTC.

This clonotype occurred many times. The chain has TRBV6-1 and TRBJ2-7; 10 bases map to TRBD2. The CDR3 loop spans 14 amino acids. V lost 6 bases and J lost 2; bases outside the gene matches: 4. Germline V lookup: CDR1 MNHNS, CDR2 SASEGT. CDR3 residues: CASSRTSGPYEQYF. In DNA, the CDR3 is TGTGCCAGCAGCAGGACTAGCGGACCCTACGAGCAGTACTTC.

The chain couples TRBV15 to TRBJ1-2, with D perhaps matching TRBD1 (5 bases). Germline CDR1 reads LNHNV; CDR2 reads YYDKDF (reference sequence). The CDR3 sequence is 14 residues long. V lost 0 bases and J lost 4, with 9 bases in between. The CDR3 region has the DNA TGTGCCACCAGCAGAGACGGGGACGTCTATGGCTACACCTTC. It is translated as CATSRDGDVYGYTF. The full variable domain, in which reference TRBV15 and TRBJ1-2 provide the parts outside the CDR3, is DAMVIQNPRYQVTQFGKPVTLSCSQTLNHNVMYWYQQKSSQAPKLLFHYYDKDFNNEADTPDNFQSRRPNTSFCFLDIRSPGLGDTAMYLCATSRDGDVYGYTFGSGTRLTVV.

This clonotype came up many times. For the CDR3, the DNA is TGTGCCAGCAGCGTAGGGATCTCTGACGAGCAGTACTTC. Amino acids: CASSVGISDEQYF. The chain joins TRBV9 to TRBJ2-7; the D is unclear. Germline CDR1 reads SGDLS; CDR2 reads YYNGEE. V lost 0 bases and J lost 5, with 9 bases in between. The CDR3 is made up of 13 amino acids.

This clonotype has a count of ten or more. The V call is TRBV29-1, the J call TRBJ1-2; D unclear. Between the trimmed V and J ends, which lost 0 bases and 3 bases, there was a span of 20 bases. There are 17 residues in the CDR3. The germline gives CDR1 SQVTM, CDR2 ANQGSEA. The chain's CDR3 is CSVEDGVSRRSHYGYTF. In DNA, the CDR3 is TGCAGCGTTGAAGATGGAGTCAGCCGGCGTTCTCACTATGGCTACACCTTC.

This clonotype was seen at least ten times. The chain is built from TRBV14 and TRBJ2-7, with 11 bases fitting TRBD2. Trimming cost V 4 bases and J 3 bases; bases outside gene matches: 8. The CDR3 is 16 amino acids. Germline V gene lookup returns CDR1 SGHDN and CDR2 FVKESK. CDR3 in DNA: TGTGCCAGCAGCCTTCTAGGGACTAGCGGAGACTACGAGCAGTACTTC. Protein product: CASSLLGTSGDYEQYF.

This clonotype was detected many times. V is TRBV19 and J is TRBJ2-7, with 9 bases identical to TRBD2. Germline values: CDR1 LNHDA, CDR2 SQIVND (reference sequence). This CDR3 comprises 16 residues. V lost 5 bases and J lost 2; bases outside the gene matches: 10. The CDR3 loop reads CASSPRETSGTYEQYF. The CDR3 DNA follows: TGTGCCAGTAGTCCCCGAGAGACTAGCGGTACCTACGAGCAGTACTTC.

The chain carries TRBV5-4 and TRBJ2-2; 7 bases agree with TRBD1. The CDR3 consists of 14 residues. Germline CDR1 is SGHNT and CDR2 is YYREEE (reference sequence). Losses at the gene ends were 4 bases for V and 3 bases for J; bases not matched to a gene: 3. In DNA, the CDR3 is TGTGCCAGCAGCGGGGACAGCGACACCGGGGAGCTGTTTTTT. Its translation: CASSGDSDTGELFF.

This clonotype has a count of ten or more. The V and J genes are TRBV15 and TRBJ2-7, with D perhaps TRBD1 or TRBD2 (5 bases each). Trimming shortened V by 4 bases and J by 0 bases, and 10 bases separated the two germline ends. This CDR3 spans 14 amino acids. CDR1 and CDR2 (germline): LNHNV, YYDKDF (reference sequence). The CDR3 protein is CATSMGRSSYEQYF. The CDR3 nucleotides read TGTGCCACCAGCATGGGACGGAGCTCCTACGAGCAGTACTTC. The entire variable domain, with the rest obtained from reference TRBV15 and TRBJ2-7, is as follows: DAMVIQNPRYQVTQFGKPVTLSCSQTLNHNVMYWYQQKSSQAPKLLFHYYDKDFNNEADTPDNFQSRRPNTSFCFLDIRSPGLGDTAMYLCATSMGRSSYEQYFGPGTRLTVT.

The chain carries TRBV5-1 and TRBJ2-7, with 10 positions matching TRBD1. Germline V gives CDR1 SGHRS, CDR2 YFSETQ. There are 14 residues in the CDR3. The junction had 8 bases not matched to a gene; V was cut back by 5 bases and J by 6 bases. In DNA, the CDR3 is TGCGCCAGCAGGATAATCGGGACAGGGGCCGAGCAGTACTTC. The encoded protein is CASRIIGTGAEQYF.

Comment on this clonotype: The CDR3 end shows no conserved phenylalanine or tryptophan, and so a read error is likely. The limits of the CDR3 on the DNA are not certain, so only TCRdb's listed CDR3 is given. CDR3 residues: CASSQDRYVSGPAL. This chain uses TRBV14 with TRBJ1-2. The germline V gene has CDR1 SGHDN and CDR2 FVKESK. The CDR3 length equals 14 residues, ends included.

Turning to this clonotype: A much larger clone lies a single base off, so this may be a read error. A read error is likely, as this CDR3 ends without the conserved phenylalanine or tryptophan. The chain employs TRBV25-1 and TRBJ1-2; D unresolved. Trimming pared 3 bases from V and 5 bases from J, leaving 4 bases between. CDR3 length: 11 residues. The germline CDR1 and CDR2 sequences are MGHDK and SYGVNS. CDR3 sequence (DNA): TGTGCCAGCAGTGACGGGTATGGCTACACCCTC. This sequence encodes CASSDGYGYTL.

This clonotype was seen a few times. The chain is built from TRBV25-1 and TRBJ2-5; TRBD2 is a possible D gene (5 bases). The J call may be wrong; the DNA end is better matched by TRBJ2-7. CDR1 is MGHDK and CDR2 is SYGVNS in the germline V gene. The CDR3 extends over 13 amino acids. CDR3 sequence reads: CASMGWERHEQYF. CDR3 in DNA: TGTGCCAGCATGGGGTGGGAGCGCCACGAGCAGTACTTC.

The chain uses TRBV7-2 and TRBJ2-5; 9 bases are a match to TRBD2. Germline CDR1 and CDR2: SGHTA and FQGNSA. The CDR3 runs 15 residues. J was trimmed by 5 bases and V by 7 bases; bases with no gene match: 11. DNA of the CDR3: TGTGCCAGCACCCGCAGGCTAGCGGGAACGGAGACCCAGTACTTC. Its protein product is CASTRRLAGTETQYF.

This clonotype was seen many times. One junction end does not reproduce the germline sequence, and a read error may be involved. The chain links TRBV20-1 to TRBJ2-5, with a possible D match to TRBD2 (5 bases). The CDR3 covers 16 residues. The germline CDR1 and CDR2 sequences are DFQATT and SNEGSKA (reference sequence). Written as DNA, the CDR3 is TGCAATGCTAGAGATAATCTAGGCGGGTCCCCCGAGACCCAGTACTTC. This codes for CNARDNLGGSPETQYF.

This clonotype was counted many times. This chain connects TRBV7-9 to TRBJ1-1, with D maybe TRBD1 (6 bases). Germline V CDR1 and CDR2: SEHNR, FQNEAQ (reference sequence). There are 12 residues in the CDR3. The V end lost 5 bases, the J end lost 8 bases, and 12 bases lay between the germline ends. Written as DNA, the CDR3 is TGTGCCAGCAGCCTCAGGAGGGGGGAAGCTTTCTTT. It is translated as CASSLRRGEAFF.

The table lists this clonotype with a few counts. The rearrangement uses TRBV5-6 and TRBJ2-7; D uncertain. Germline V gene lookup returns CDR1 SGHDT and CDR2 YYEEEE. Trimming took 1 base from V and 7 from J, leaving 9 bases between them. The CDR3 is made up of 12 amino acids. CDR3 protein: CASSLWTREQYF. The CDR3 coding sequence is TGTGCCAGCAGCTTGTGGACGAGGGAGCAGTACTTC.

Ten or more counts support this clonotype. The gene calls are TRBV20-1 and TRBJ2-5; TRBD2 matches at 12 bases. V trimming: 0 bases; J trimming: 5 bases; junction bases outside the gene matches: 13. The CDR3 consists of 18 residues. CDR1 DFQATT and CDR2 SNEGSKA come from the germline V gene (reference sequence). CDR3 protein: CSARDPSGRAPMDETQYF. The CDR3 DNA sequence: TGCAGTGCTAGAGACCCTAGCGGGAGGGCCCCGATGGATGAGACCCAGTACTTC.

CDR3 in DNA: TGTGCCAGCAGTCAAGGATTAACAGGGACCTATGGCTACACCTTC. Its translation: CASSQGLTGTYGYTF. The chain recombines TRBV6-1 with TRBJ1-2; perhaps TRBD1 as D (6 bases). Trimming took off 5 bases at V and 4 bases at J, with 17 bases between the two ends. The CDR3 is 15 amino acids. From germline, CDR1 is MNHNS and CDR2 SASEGT.

This clonotype was detected only once. This chain uses TRBV29-1 with TRBJ2-7; perhaps TRBD1 as D (5 bases). In germline, CDR1 is SQVTM, CDR2 ANQGSEA. CDR3 length: 14 amino acids. Trimming pared 3 bases from V and 2 bases from J, leaving 14 bases between. CDR3 bases: TGCAGCGTTGATTTTGGTCAGGGAACCTACGAGCAGTACTTC. Its translation: CSVDFGQGTYEQYF.

The chain employs TRBV7-9 and TRBJ2-5, with a tentative D call TRBD2 (7 bases). This CDR3 region has 14 residues. The ends were cut back, 4 bases at V and 7 bases at J, with 16 bases in the middle. Germline values: CDR1 SEHNR, CDR2 FQNEAQ (reference sequence). CDR3 sequence: CASSSDGGQGTQYF. In nucleotides, the CDR3 is TGTGCCAGCAGCTCTGACGGGGGGCAGGGGACCCAGTACTTC.